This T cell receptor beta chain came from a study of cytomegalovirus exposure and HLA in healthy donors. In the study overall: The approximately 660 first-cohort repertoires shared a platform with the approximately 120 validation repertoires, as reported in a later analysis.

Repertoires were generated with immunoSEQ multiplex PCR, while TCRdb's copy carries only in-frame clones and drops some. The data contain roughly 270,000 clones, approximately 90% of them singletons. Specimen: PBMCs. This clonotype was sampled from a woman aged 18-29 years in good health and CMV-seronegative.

The CDR3 DNA reads as TGTGCCAGTAGTACTTCAGATGGCAGCAATCAGCCCCAGCATTTT. It is translated as CASSTSDGSNQPQHF. V usage is TRBV19 and J usage is TRBJ1-5, with no clear D. The CDR3 has 15 amino acids. Deletions cut 4 bases from V and 1 base from J, with 11 bases between. Germline CDR1 reads LNHDA; CDR2 reads SQIVND (reference sequence).